A single count supports the clone carrying this T cell receptor beta chain. A read error may produce the germline difference seen at one junction end. The CDR3 has 12 residues. The germline CDR1 and CDR2 sequences are SQVTM and ANQGSEA. The input was around 500 ng total RNA; TCR beta cDNA was made from it with a constant-region primer. Generation of the TCR beta libraries relied on three nested multiplex PCR rounds using slightly modified ARM-PCR. A C-beta reverse primer and TRBV1-TRBV30 forward primers served in each of the first two PCR rounds, at approximately 10 cycles apiece. A single record per CDR3 protein comes from TCRdb applying MiXCR to the multiplex PCR reads. The top ten hold around 25% of the sample, which has some 95,000 distinct CDR3 sequences, just over 65% seen once. It was from around 18-30 mg of unsorted bulk tissue that RNA and DNA were co-extracted. Primary liver carcinomas in the patients were surgically resected. Chronic HBV infection, untreated so far, was present in the patients.

These data come from a study of tumor-infiltrating lymphocytes in primary liver carcinoma. Overall study: The five patients, who were men and women, ranged in age from 30 to 69 years. Tumors, staged T1-T3 N0M0, spanned 4.2 to 10 cm.

The sequence came from a middle-aged man with primary liver carcinoma and hepatitis B virus infection. Sequencing used tumor-adjacent normal liver tissue. The chain carries TRBV29-1 and TRBJ2-1, with no clear D. Here the CDR3 reads CSVEAKYNEQLF. The CDR3 nucleotides are TGCAGCGTTGAAGCTAAGTACAATGAACAGCTCTTC.